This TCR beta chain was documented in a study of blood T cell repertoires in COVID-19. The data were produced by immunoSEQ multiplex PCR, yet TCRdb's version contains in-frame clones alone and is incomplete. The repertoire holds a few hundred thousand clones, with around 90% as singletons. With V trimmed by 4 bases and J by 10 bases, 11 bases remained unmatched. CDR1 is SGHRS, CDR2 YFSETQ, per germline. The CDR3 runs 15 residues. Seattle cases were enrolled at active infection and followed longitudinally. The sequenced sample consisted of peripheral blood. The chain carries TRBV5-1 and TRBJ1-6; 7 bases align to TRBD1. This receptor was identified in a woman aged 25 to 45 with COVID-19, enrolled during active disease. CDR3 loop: CASSPRTGVDSPLHF. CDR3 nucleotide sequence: TGCGCCAGCAGCCCTCGAACAGGGGTCGACTCACCCCTCCACTTT. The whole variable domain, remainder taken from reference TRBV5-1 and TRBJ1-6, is KAGVTQTPRYLIKTRGQQVTLSCSPISGHRSVSWYQQTPGQGLQFLFEYFSETQRNKGNFPGRFSGRQFSNSRSEMNVSTLELGDSALYLCASSPRTGVDSPLHFGNGTRLTVT.